The rows below give T cell receptor beta chains drawn from one sample of a study of blood T cell repertoires in COVID-19. The table came from immunoSEQ multiplex PCR; TCRdb's copy has only in-frame clones and leaves some out. The repertoire holds approximately 170,000 clones, more than 70% seen once, with 3.6% in the top ten. The sample was PBMCs or T cells enriched from blood (not recorded which). Receptor source: a woman between 50 and 59 years old in a cohort exposed to, infected with or recovered from COVID-19 (not recorded which). Each CDR3 is given with its conserved first and last residue. A D gene is named only where the DNA matches it firmly. Where a row states a size, it is once, few, many or the class of an expanded clone; other rows omit it.

>.|few|TRBV2|TRBJ1-1
CASTLSGAVNTEAFF
TGTGCCAGCACCTTAAGTGGGGCTGTGAACACTGAAGCTTTCTTT
>.|.|TRBV7-9|TRBJ2-7
CASSGLNYEQYF
TGTGCCAGCTCGGGGTTAAACTACGAGCAGTACTTC
>TRBD1|.|TRBV9|TRBJ2-7
CASSAGTDFSYEQYF
TGTGCCAGCAGCGCGGGGACAGACTTCTCCTACGAGCAGTACTTC
>TRBD2|.|TRBV15|TRBJ2-1
CATSSPRGGRAYNEQFF
TGTGCCACCAGCAGTCCCCGGGGCGGGAGGGCCTACAATGAGCAGTTCTTC
>.|.|TRBV27|TRBJ2-1
CASSATENEQFF
TGTGCCAGCAGTGCTACTGAGAATGAGCAGTTCTTC
>.|.|TRBV7-2|TRBJ1-5
CASSFRQDGQPQHF
TGTGCCAGCAGCTTTCGACAGGACGGTCAGCCCCAGCATTTT
>TRBD1|.|TRBV27|TRBJ2-1
CASSSTGTGYNEQFF
TGTGCCAGCAGTTCAACCGGGACAGGATACAATGAGCAGTTCTTC
>.|many|TRBV28|TRBJ1-3
CASHTGSSGNTIYF
TGTGCCAGTCATACAGGGAGCTCTGGAAACACCATATATTTT
>.|.|TRBV5-4|TRBJ1-2
CASSLFQGVLIYGYTF
TGTGCCAGCAGCTTGTTTCAAGGGGTGTTGATCTATGGCTACACCTTC
>TRBD2|few|TRBV5-4|TRBJ2-3
CASSLAARGGTDTQYF
TGTGCCAGCAGCTTGGCTGCTCGGGGGGGCACAGATACGCAGTATTTT
>.|.|TRBV27|TRBJ2-1
CASSPRDTSYNEQFF
TGTGCCAGCAGTCCCCGGGACACGTCCTACAATGAGCAGTTCTTC
>.|.|TRBV7-9|TRBJ1-2
CASSLEAGNGYTF
TGTGCCAGCAGCTTAGAAGCAGGAAATGGCTACACCTTC
>TRBD2|.|TRBV24-1|TRBJ2-3
CATSGGRTDTQYF
TGTGCCACCAGTGGCGGGAGGACAGATACGCAGTATTTT
>.|once|TRBV20-1|TRBJ2-5
CSASSGGALLETQYF
TGCAGTGCTAGTTCGGGGGGCGCGTTGTTGGAGACCCAGTACTTC
>TRBD1|.|TRBV18|TRBJ1-1
CASSLYGTGETEAFF
TGTGCCAGCTCACTCTACGGGACAGGGGAGACTGAAGCTTTCTTT
>.|.|TRBV3-1/TRBV3-2|TRBJ1-6
CASSQDQWSSYNSPLHF
TGTGCCAGCAGCCAAGATCAATGGAGCTCCTATAATTCACCCCTCCACTTT
>TRBD2|.|TRBV3-1/TRBV3-2|TRBJ2-7
CASSQVRPSGSSYEQYF
TGTGCCAGCAGCCAAGTGAGACCCAGCGGGAGCTCCTACGAGCAGTACTTC
>.|once|TRBV27|TRBJ2-2
CASSPPPGLSSTGELFF
TGTGCCAGCAGTCCCCCGCCGGGACTCTCTAGCACCGGGGAGCTGTTTTTT
>TRBD1|.|TRBV27|TRBJ1-4
CASSLNRGEKLFF
TGTGCCAGCAGTTTAAACAGGGGTGAAAAACTGTTTTTT
>TRBD1|.|TRBV28|TRBJ1-6
CASSSGTAPNSPLHF
TGTGCCAGCAGTTCCGGGACAGCCCCTAATTCACCCCTCCACTTT
>.|.|TRBV19|TRBJ1-3
CASSIVYGDSGNTIYF
TGTGCCAGTAGTATAGTTTACGGGGACTCTGGAAACACCATATATTTT
>.|once|TRBV28|TRBJ2-1
CASSLRQGIRYNEQFF
TGTGCCAGCAGTTTAAGGCAGGGGATACGCTACAATGAGCAGTTCTTC
>.|.|TRBV27|TRBJ2-3
CASSFQGSDTQYF
TGTGCCAGCAGTTTTCAGGGATCGGATACGCAGTATTTT
>.|few|TRBV7-2|TRBJ2-3
CASSPGIWASTDTQYF
TGTGCCAGCAGCCCGGGGATTTGGGCCAGCACAGATACGCAGTATTTT
>TRBD2|once|TRBV5-1|TRBJ2-4
CASSLDGTSGTAKNIQYF
TGCGCCAGCAGCTTGGACGGGACTAGCGGGACCGCCAAAAACATTCAGTACTTC
>.|.|TRBV28|TRBJ1-1
CATSTGSRTEAFF
TGTGCCACCTCGACAGGAAGTCGCACTGAAGCTTTCTTT
>.|once|TRBV28|TRBJ1-6
CASSIGQGNSPLHF
TGTGCCAGCAGCATTGGTCAGGGTAATTCACCCCTCCACTTT
>.|few|TRBV5-1|TRBJ2-1
CASSFMRQRDNEQFF
TGCGCCAGCAGCTTCATGAGACAGAGAGACAATGAGCAGTTCTTC
>.|.|TRBV7-3|TRBJ2-5
CASSFRGNGVQYF
TGTGCCAGCAGCTTCCGAGGGAACGGGGTCCAGTACTTC
>.|.|TRBV12-5|TRBJ1-2
CASGMDSDVYGYTF
TGTGCTAGTGGTATGGACAGTGACGTCTATGGCTACACCTTC
>.|.|TRBV28|TRBJ2-7
CASSGLLTYEQYF
TGTGCCAGCAGTGGTCTACTAACCTACGAGCAGTACTTC
>TRBD1|.|TRBV14|TRBJ1-1
CASSQGQGSAFF
TGTGCCAGCAGCCAAGGACAGGGATCCGCTTTCTTT
>.|.|TRBV19|TRBJ2-2
CAAERPGRNTGELFF
TGTGCCGCAGAAAGACCGGGGAGGAACACCGGGGAGCTGTTTTTT
>TRBD1|once|TRBV2|TRBJ2-5
CASTRDRAQETQYF
TGTGCCAGCACCCGGGACAGGGCCCAAGAGACCCAGTACTTC
>.|once|TRBV28|TRBJ1-3
CASSLTGTSGNTIYF
TGTGCCAGCAGCCTGACAGGCACCTCTGGAAACACCATATATTTT
>TRBD1|.|TRBV11-2|TRBJ2-2
CASSLRQGVYTGELFF
TGTGCCAGCAGCCTAAGACAGGGGGTGTACACCGGGGAGCTGTTTTTT
>TRBD2|once|TRBV7-9|TRBJ2-1
CASSLVGEGNEQFF
TGTGCCAGCAGCTTGGTGGGGGAGGGGAATGAGCAGTTCTTC
>.|.|TRBV7-9|TRBJ1-1
CASSPLIAEAFF
TGTGCCAGCAGCCCCCTTATCGCTGAAGCTTTCTTT
>TRBD1|.|TRBV5-8|TRBJ1-4
CASSPRTGNEKLFF
TGTGCCAGCAGCCCCCGGACAGGGAATGAAAAACTGTTTTTT
>.|.|TRBV20-1|TRBJ1-1
CSAGQGGEAFF
TGCAGTGCTGGCCAGGGCGGTGAAGCTTTCTTT
>.|once|TRBV7-2|TRBJ2-1
CASILTGSSYNEQFF
TGTGCCAGCATCCTGACAGGCAGCTCCTACAATGAGCAGTTCTTC
>.|.|TRBV7-2|TRBJ2-1
CASSLGGGALYNEQFF
TGTGCCAGCAGCTTAGGAGGGGGGGCGTTATACAATGAGCAGTTCTTC
>TRBD1|.|TRBV19|TRBJ1-4
CASSGTGGAGEKLFF
TGTGCCAGTAGTGGGACAGGGGGCGCCGGTGAAAAACTGTTTTTT
>TRBD2|.|TRBV4-2|TRBJ2-5
CASSQGSSGQETQYF
TGTGCCAGCAGCCAAGGCTCTAGCGGTCAAGAGACCCAGTACTTC
>.|.|TRBV24-1|TRBJ1-2
CATLDPYGYGYTF
TGTGCCACACTAGACCCATACGGCTATGGCTACACCTTC
>.|.|TRBV10-3|TRBJ2-2
CAITPGDKAGELFF
TGTGCCATCACCCCCGGGGATAAGGCCGGGGAGCTGTTTTTT
>TRBD2|.|TRBV7-3|TRBJ2-4
CASSRTSGENIQYF
TGTGCCAGCAGTCGGACTAGCGGAGAAAACATTCAGTACTTC
>.|.|TRBV28|TRBJ1-4
CASLGEKLFF
TGTGCCAGCCTCGGGGAAAAACTGTTTTTT
>TRBD1|once|TRBV7-2|TRBJ2-7
CASSSTWTGPYYEQYF
TGTGCCAGCAGCTCCACCTGGACAGGGCCTTACTACGAGCAGTACTTC